Shown below are 31 T cell receptor beta chains from a single sample sequenced in a study of T-cell memory formation after mild COVID-19. One entry per CDR3 protein, called by TCRdb with MiXCR from the 5' RACE reads. Altogether about 470,000 distinct CDR3 sequences are present, around 27% being singletons, with the ten largest covering around 13%. The sample comprised PBMCs or a T cell subset sorted from them (not recorded which). These receptors all come from an adult woman who had mild COVID-19 (a few samples of this study predate the infection). Cell type and time point are not known.

The V call is TRBV20-1, the J call TRBJ1-5; D ambiguous. The CDR3 runs 13 residues. The germline gives CDR1 DFQATT, CDR2 SNEGSKA (reference sequence). The germline V and J ends were trimmed by 0 bases and 0 bases, with 3 bases remaining between them. The CDR3 loop is CSARDISNQPQHF. The CDR3 bases are TGCAGTGCTAGAGATATTAGCAATCAGCCCCAGCATTTT.

In this sample, this clonotype turned up many times. The chain has TRBV12-3 or TRBV12-4 and TRBJ2-1, with D possibly being TRBD2 (6 bases). The CDR3 is made up of 13 amino acids. V lost 5 bases, J lost 8 bases, and 13 bases lay in between. As DNA, the CDR3 is TGTGCCAGCAGTCGCGTCGGGGGTGATGAGCAGTTCTTC. Translated, it gives CASSRVGGDEQFF.

This clonotype was seen a few times. J is TRBJ2-3 and V is TRBV5-4; 8 bases fit TRBD2. The CDR3 spans 17 residues. In germline, CDR1 is SGHNT, CDR2 YYREEE (reference sequence). V lost 4 bases and J lost 3; bases outside the gene matches: 13. CDR3 sequence (DNA): TGTGCCAGCAGCGGTTTAGGCGGTAGCGGGACTACAGATACGCAGTATTTT. The encoded protein is CASSGLGGSGTTDTQYF.

This chain links TRBV28 with TRBJ1-1; D gene ambiguous. Germline loops: CDR1 MDHEN, CDR2 SYDVKM. The CDR3 is 15 residues long. V lost 5 bases, J lost 3 bases, and 16 bases lay in between. As DNA, the CDR3 is TGTGCCAGCAGTGACCGGGTTGTGGGCCACACTGAAGCTTTCTTT. It codes for CASSDRVVGHTEAFF. Filled out from reference TRBV28 and TRBJ1-1, the complete variable domain reads DVKVTQSSRYLVKRTGEKVFLECVQDMDHENMFWYRQDPGLGLRLIYFSYDVKMKEKGDIPEGYSVSREKKERFSLILESASTNQTSMYLCASSDRVVGHTEAFFGQGTRLTVV.

This clonotype has just a few counts. This chain uses TRBV6-1 with TRBJ1-1; D is unclear. V was cut by 3 bases and J by 6 bases, with 14 bases left in between. CDR1 and CDR2 from the germline V gene are MNHNS and SASEGT. The CDR3 runs to 14 residues. The CDR3 sequence: CASSDRKGFAEAFF. DNA of the CDR3: TGTGCCAGCAGTGATAGGAAGGGTTTCGCTGAAGCTTTCTTT.

The chain has TRBV19 and TRBJ1-2; 9 bases map to TRBD1. CDR1 is LNHDA and CDR2 is SQIVND in the germline V gene (reference sequence). Trimming removed 3 bases from V and 7 bases from J; junction bases left unmatched: 12. This CDR3 contains 16 residues. CDR3 bases: TGTGCCAGTAGTATCGCCCCCGGTGGGACAGGGAGTGGCTACACCTTC. As protein: CASSIAPGGTGSGYTF.

This chain links TRBV3-1 with TRBJ2-1; 9 positions match TRBD1. CDR3 length: 16 amino acids. Germline assignment: CDR1 LGHDT and CDR2 YNNKEL (reference sequence). V dropped 1 base and J dropped 8; count of bases not matched to a gene: 9. DNA for the CDR3: TGTGCCAGCAGCCAAGGGGGACAGGGTAGACTGGATGAGCAGTTCTTC. This sequence encodes CASSQGGQGRLDEQFF.

This clonotype has more than one count but fewer than ten. The V gene is TRBV30, the J gene TRBJ1-1; TRBD1 is a possible D gene (6 bases). This CDR3 has 13 amino acids. The germline V and J ends were trimmed by 1 base and 0 bases, with 6 bases remaining between them. Germline CDR1 and CDR2: GTSNPN and SVGIG (reference sequence). The CDR3 reads CAWSGTVNTEAFF. As DNA, the CDR3 is TGTGCCTGGAGTGGGACAGTGAACACTGAAGCTTTCTTT.

This clonotype was recorded a few times. The V and J genes are TRBV20-1 and TRBJ1-1; 7 nucleotides align to TRBD1. V was pared by 6 bases and J by 0 bases, with 4 bases of the junction left unmatched. The CDR3 length is 13 residues. Germline CDR1 and CDR2: DFQATT and SNEGSKA (reference sequence). In DNA form, the CDR3 reads TGCAGTGCCCCGACAGGGTTGAACACTGAAGCTTTCTTT. This codes for CSAPTGLNTEAFF.

At least ten counts were recorded for this clonotype. V usage is TRBV30 and J usage is TRBJ1-2, with a tentative D call TRBD1 (5 bases). Trimming took 6 bases from V and 9 from J, leaving 20 bases between them. Per the germline V gene, CDR1 is GTSNPN and CDR2 is SVGIG (reference sequence). This CDR3 has 13 amino acids. The DNA for the CDR3 is TGTGCCTGTCCAACCCGGGACCCCACGCGCTACACCTTC. It codes for CACPTRDPTRYTF.

This clonotype was detected only a few times. This chain joins TRBV12-3 or TRBV12-4 and TRBJ2-7, with D perhaps TRBD1 (6 bases). The CDR3 loop spans 13 amino acids. V lost 6 bases and J 2 bases, leaving 11 bases between the germline ends. The CDR3 bases are TGTGCCAGCAGGGGGACATCGACCTACGAGCAGTACTTC. Its translation is CASRGTSTYEQYF.

V gene TRBV5-5 combines with J gene TRBJ1-2; 9 bases are a match to TRBD1. CDR1 and CDR2 from the germline V gene are SGHKS and YYEKEE (reference sequence). The V and J ends lost 4 bases and 4 bases, in that order; junction bases with no gene match: 8. The CDR3 spans 15 residues. CDR3 coding DNA: TGTGCCAGCAGCGACCGGGACAGGGCGTCCTATGGCTACACCTTC. Amino acid sequence: CASSDRDRASYGYTF.

This clonotype was detected only a few times. The chain joins TRBV6-5 to TRBJ2-4; no firm D call. With 0 bases removed from V and 6 bases from J, the gap between germline ends came to 9 bases. Germline V gene lookup returns CDR1 MNHEY and CDR2 SVGAGI. The CDR3 covers 14 residues. The DNA for the CDR3 is TGTGCCAGCAGTTACTCGACTTTGGGAAACATTCAGTACTTC. This gives the protein CASSYSTLGNIQYF.

The chain joins TRBV7-2 to TRBJ1-2; weak D call: TRBD1 (5 bases). Trimming cost V 3 bases and J 11 bases, with 10 bases left between them. Germline V lookup: CDR1 SGHTA, CDR2 FQGNSA. This CDR3 has 11 residues. The CDR3 sequence: CASSLGPLYTF. The CDR3 DNA is TGTGCCAGCAGCTTGGGGCCTTTGTACACCTTC.

V usage is TRBV10-3 and J usage is TRBJ1-3; D uncertain. V dropped 7 bases and J dropped 4 bases, with 11 bases sitting between them. Germline lookup yields CDR1 ENHRY and CDR2 SYGVKD. The CDR3 sequence is 13 residues long. The CDR3 nucleotides are TGTGCCATCACCCTAAATGAAGGAAACACCATATATTTT. It is translated as CAITLNEGNTIYF.

This clonotype was recorded at least ten times. The chain joins TRBV5-1 to TRBJ2-3, with 10 positions matching TRBD1. Germline CDR1 and CDR2: SGHRS and YFSETQ. The V gene end was trimmed by 4 bases and the J gene end by 4 bases; junction bases not matched to a gene: 6. This CDR3 spans 15 amino acids. CDR3 in amino acids: CASSPGQGRADTQYF. Written as DNA, the CDR3 is TGCGCCAGCAGCCCGGGACAGGGGCGGGCAGATACGCAGTATTTT.

This sequence joins TRBV12-3 or TRBV12-4 and TRBJ2-1; perhaps TRBD2 as D (5 bases). The CDR3 covers 14 residues. Between the trimmed V and J ends, which lost 1 base and 9 bases, there was a span of 13 bases. This chain's CDR3 is CASSLVSSLREQFF. In DNA form, the CDR3 reads TGTGCCAGCAGTTTAGTCTCTAGCTTACGTGAGCAGTTCTTC.

This clonotype was observed a handful of times. This rearrangement joins TRBV24-1 to TRBJ2-2; no definite D call. Between the trimmed V and J ends, which lost 4 bases and 10 bases, there was a span of 12 bases. The CDR3 totals 13 residues. Germline assignment: CDR1 KGHDR and CDR2 SFDVKD. CDR3 protein: CATSDRWDAELFF. In DNA, the CDR3 is TGTGCCACCAGTGACAGGTGGGATGCGGAGCTGTTTTTT.

The V call is TRBV30, the J call TRBJ2-1; 8 nucleotides line up with TRBD2. The CDR3 length is 15 residues. The ends lost 3 bases at V and 12 bases at J; junction bases unmatched: 16. Germline V gene data show CDR1 as GTSNPN and CDR2 as SVGIG (reference sequence). The CDR3 spells CAWRAFPLLAGWQFF. CDR3 nucleotides: TGTGCCTGGAGAGCCTTCCCTCTTCTAGCGGGCTGGCAGTTCTTC.

This chain uses TRBV18 with TRBJ2-3, with D unresolved. Trimming stripped 0 bases from V and 0 bases from J, with 7 bases between. Per the germline V gene, CDR1 is KGHSH and CDR2 is LQKENI. This CDR3 is built from 15 residues. CDR3 DNA: TGTGCCAGCTCACCACCGGTACGGAGCACAGATACGCAGTATTTT. This codes for CASSPPVRSTDTQYF.

This clonotype showed up just a few times. V is TRBV7-9 and J is TRBJ2-1, with D perhaps matching TRBD2 (6 bases). Trimming stripped 5 bases from V and 1 base from J, with 9 bases between. Germline V lookup: CDR1 SEHNR, CDR2 FQNEAQ (reference sequence). The CDR3 contains 14 residues. Written as DNA, the CDR3 is TGTGCCAGCAGCAACGGAGGGTCCTACAATGAGCAGTTCTTC. It encodes CASSNGGSYNEQFF.

This chain joins TRBV6-5 and TRBJ1-5; no clear D gene. V was cut by 6 bases and J by 7 bases, with 16 bases left in between. The CDR3 sequence is 14 residues long. Germline CDR1 MNHEY, CDR2 SVGAGI. The CDR3 DNA follows: TGTGCCAGCAGCCCTGGTACTCTATTGCAGCCCCAGCATTTT. This gives the protein CASSPGTLLQPQHF.

This clonotype was seen only a few times. The V gene is TRBV4-2, the J gene TRBJ2-1, with D uncertain. The V gene lost 3 bases and the J gene lost 3 bases, with 12 bases spanning the gap. The germline V gene encodes CDR1 LGHNA and CDR2 YNFKEQ. CDR3 length equals 15 residues. The CDR3 loop reads CASSQGFSDYNEQFF. For the CDR3, the DNA is TGTGCCAGCAGCCAGGGATTTTCAGACTACAATGAGCAGTTCTTC.

This clonotype was found a few times. V and J are TRBV7-9 and TRBJ2-2; no clear D gene. V lost 7 bases, J lost 4 bases, and 7 bases lay in between. Germline CDR1 SEHNR, CDR2 FQNEAQ (reference sequence). CDR3 length: 12 residues. CDR3: CASTYSTGELFF. The CDR3 DNA follows: TGTGCCAGCACCTACAGCACCGGGGAGCTGTTTTTT.

This chain links TRBV5-1 with TRBJ1-1, with a tentative D call TRBD1 (6 bases). The length of the CDR3 is 15 residues. In germline, CDR1 is SGHRS, CDR2 YFSETQ. V was clipped by 2 bases and J by 6 bases, with 17 bases between them. The CDR3 DNA sequence: TGCGCCAGCAGCTTTAACAGGGCCTCCTACGCTGAAGCTTTCTTT. Encoded protein: CASSFNRASYAEAFF. The whole variable domain, remainder taken from reference TRBV5-1 and TRBJ1-1, is KAGVTQTPRYLIKTRGQQVTLSCSPISGHRSVSWYQQTPGQGLQFLFEYFSETQRNKGNFPGRFSGRQFSNSRSEMNVSTLELGDSALYLCASSFNRASYAEAFFGQGTRLTVV.

The chain uses TRBV7-9 and TRBJ2-5, with TRBD2 matching 7 bases. This CDR3 is built from 16 residues. Per the germline V gene, CDR1 is SEHNR and CDR2 is FQNEAQ (reference sequence). Unmatched junction bases numbered 10, after V lost 5 bases and J lost 1 base. The CDR3 region has the DNA TGTGCCAGCAGCCCAAGGGCTCCTAGCGGCCAAGAGACCCAGTACTTC. Translating it yields CASSPRAPSGQETQYF.

This chain joins TRBV9 and TRBJ2-7, with 10 bases aligning to TRBD2. From germline, CDR1 is SGDLS and CDR2 YYNGEE. This CDR3 has 15 amino acids. The V and J ends lost 0 bases and 4 bases, in that order; junction bases with no gene match: 4. The CDR3 coding sequence is TGTGCCAGCAGCGTAGCTGCTAGCGGGAGTTACGAGCAGTACTTC. It specifies CASSVAASGSYEQYF.

This chain uses TRBV6-1 with TRBJ1-4; D is uncertain. In germline, CDR1 is MNHNS, CDR2 SASEGT. The CDR3 has 15 residues. V lost 6 bases, J lost 4 bases, and 15 bases lay in between. This chain's CDR3 is CASRRHWADNEKLFF. The CDR3, as DNA: TGTGCCAGCAGGCGCCACTGGGCAGATAATGAAAAACTGTTTTTT.

On this clonotype itself: One junction end does not reproduce the germline sequence, and a read error may be involved. The chain employs TRBV7-7 and TRBJ2-5; the match to TRBD1 covers 7 bases. Germline V CDR1 and CDR2: SSHAT, FNYEAQ (reference sequence). This CDR3 has 16 amino acids. The CDR3 nucleotides are TGTGCTAGCAGCTTAGGTCCAGGGGGAAGCCAAGAGACCCAGTACTTC. This gives the protein CASSLGPGGSQETQYF.

This clonotype was observed many times. This chain uses TRBV12-3 or TRBV12-4 with TRBJ2-7; 7 bases agree with TRBD1. Trimming took 8 bases from V and 3 from J; bases not matched to a gene: 4. The CDR3 is 12 amino acids. The CDR3 nucleotides read TGTGCCAGCGAGGGGGCCAACTACGAGCAGTACTTC. Translated, it gives CASEGANYEQYF.

The chain combines TRBV7-9 with TRBJ2-1; 7 nucleotides match TRBD1. CDR3 length equals 14 residues. Germline loops: CDR1 SEHNR, CDR2 FQNEAQ (reference sequence). After removal of 5 bases from V and 3 bases from J, the junction contained 4 bases not matched to a gene. For the CDR3, the DNA is TGTGCCAGCAGCATCGACAGGGTCTACAATGAGCAGTTCTTC. Its translation: CASSIDRVYNEQFF.